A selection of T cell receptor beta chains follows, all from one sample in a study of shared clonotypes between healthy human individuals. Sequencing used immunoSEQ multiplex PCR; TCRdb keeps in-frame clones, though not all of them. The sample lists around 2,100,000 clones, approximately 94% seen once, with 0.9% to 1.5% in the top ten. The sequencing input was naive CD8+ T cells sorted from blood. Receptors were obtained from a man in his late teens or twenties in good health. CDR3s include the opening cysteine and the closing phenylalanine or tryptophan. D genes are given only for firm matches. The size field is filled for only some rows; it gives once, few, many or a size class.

CASSLSVGDISYNEQFF,TGTGCCAGCAGTTTATCGGTGGGGGACATCTCCTACAATGAGCAGTTCTTC,TRBJ2-1,TRBV27,.,.
CASSQEGGLGVAYEQYF,TGCGCCAGCAGCCAAGAAGGGGGACTAGGGGTAGCGTACGAGCAGTACTTC,TRBJ2-7,TRBV4-1,.,TRBD2
CASSLVWYNEQFF,TGTGCCAGCAGTTTGGTATGGTACAATGAGCAGTTCTTC,TRBJ2-1,TRBV27,.,.
CASSGSLAGVDTGELFF,TGTGCCAGCAGCGGGAGCCTAGCGGGAGTTGACACCGGGGAGCTGTTTTTT,TRBJ2-2,TRBV9,.,TRBD2
CASSSDFPGNIQYF,TGTGCCAGCAGCTCCGATTTTCCCGGAAACATTCAGTACTTC,TRBJ2-4,TRBV7-2,.,.
CASSLTFGAGGPTGELFF,TGTGCCAGCAGCTTAACTTTCGGGGCGGGAGGACCTACCGGGGAGCTGTTTTTT,TRBJ2-2,TRBV7-8,.,TRBD2
CASSPGSADTQYF,TGTGCCAGCAGCCCGGGCAGTGCAGATACGCAGTATTTT,TRBJ2-3,TRBV13,.,.
CASSQVPFLGGGENSPLHF,TGCGCCAGCAGCCAAGTGCCGTTTTTGGGTGGAGGAGAAAATTCACCCCTCCACTTT,TRBJ1-6,TRBV4-3,.,.
CSATGQANSGNTIYF,TGCAGCGCAACCGGACAGGCTAACTCTGGAAACACCATATATTTT,TRBJ1-3,TRBV29-1,.,TRBD1
CASSYQTGAGGYTF,TGTGCCAGCAGTTACCAGACAGGGGCAGGGGGCTACACCTTC,TRBJ1-2,TRBV6-5,.,TRBD1
CAIRDRANEQYF,TGTGCCATCCGGGACAGGGCTAACGAGCAGTACTTC,TRBJ2-7,TRBV6-1,.,TRBD1
CASSVVAGGLDNEQFF,TGTGCCAGCAGCGTAGTAGCGGGAGGGCTCGACAATGAGCAGTTCTTC,TRBJ2-1,TRBV9,once,TRBD2
CASSRPGLEYEQYF,TGTGCCAGCAGTCGTCCGGGCCTAGAGTACGAGCAGTACTTC,TRBJ2-7,TRBV7-2,.,.